These 11 T cell receptor beta chains originate from one sample sequenced in a study of shared clonotypes between healthy human individuals. Generated by immunoSEQ multiplex PCR, the TCRdb table keeps only in-frame clones and is missing some. This sample has approximately 2.4 million clones, with approximately 96% found just once. Sequenced: naive CD4+ T cells sorted from blood. Subset here: CD45RA+ positively selected. These receptors came from a man younger than 35 in good health.

This chain uses TRBV4-1 with TRBJ1-1, with D unresolved. V shed 1 base and J shed 0 bases, with 9 bases lying between them. This CDR3 comprises 15 residues. Germline V lookup: CDR1 MGHRA, CDR2 YSYEKL. CDR3 amino acids: CASSQGSIVNTEAFF. CDR3 nucleotides: TGCGCCAGCAGCCAAGGGAGTATAGTGAACACTGAAGCTTTCTTT.

The gene calls are TRBV5-1 and TRBJ2-1; TRBD2 matches at 15 bases. The CDR3 is made up of 16 amino acids. Germline assignment: CDR1 SGHRS and CDR2 YFSETQ. Losses at the gene ends were 4 bases for V and 10 bases for J; bases not matched to a gene: 9. The CDR3 DNA reads TGCGCCAGCAGCGGGGCCGGGACTAGCGGGAGGACCGAGCAGTTCTTC. Residues: CASSGAGTSGRTEQFF.

The chain links TRBV7-2 to TRBJ2-7, with TRBD1 identical over 8 bases. The CDR3 consists of 14 residues. With 5 bases clipped from V and 2 bases from J, the junction kept 5 bases outside the gene matches. Germline V gene data show CDR1 as SGHTA and CDR2 as FQGNSA. The CDR3 reads CASSLQGGPYEQYF. DNA of the CDR3: TGTGCCAGCAGCCTACAGGGGGGTCCCTACGAGCAGTACTTC.

The CDR3: CASSLEGPQYF. CDR3 DNA: TGTGCCAGCAGCTTAGAGGGGCCGCAGTATTTT. The chain has TRBV11-2 and TRBJ2-3, with D possibly being TRBD1 (5 bases). The CDR3 length is 11 residues. The ends were cut back, 0 bases at V and 10 bases at J, with 5 bases in the middle. Germline loops: CDR1 SGHAT, CDR2 FQNNGV.

This chain connects TRBV6-6 to TRBJ2-1, with 8 positions matching TRBD2. Germline trimming cut 4 bases from V and 10 bases from J; bases unmatched to any gene: 15. The CDR3 sequence is 16 residues long. Germline CDR1 MNHNY, CDR2 SVGAGI (reference sequence). The CDR3 region has the DNA TGTGCCAGCAGTTCTCCAGAGGCGGGGGGCTTGCAGGAGCAGTTCTTC. This encodes CASSSPEAGGLQEQFF.

The chain has TRBV9 and TRBJ2-1; D remains unclear. V was shortened by 3 bases and J by 6 bases, with 4 bases between the two germline ends. CDR1 and CDR2 (germline): SGDLS, YYNGEE. This CDR3 is built from 11 residues. Written as DNA, the CDR3 is TGTGCCAGCAGCGACCTCAATGAGCAGTTCTTC. Protein: CASSDLNEQFF.

The chain uses TRBV2 and TRBJ1-1; D remains unclear. The V gene's germline CDR1 is SNHLY and CDR2 FYNNEI. The CDR3 totals 13 residues. V was shortened by 5 bases and J by 1 base, with 8 bases between the two germline ends. Here the CDR3 DNA reads TGTGCCAGCAGTCCCACGGGGAACACTGAAGCTTTCTTT. This translates into CASSPTGNTEAFF.

Note on this clone: The sample contains more than one DNA sequence encoding this CDR3. The chain links TRBV5-1 to TRBJ2-7; 11 bases are shared with TRBD2. CDR1 is SGHRS, CDR2 YFSETQ, per germline. The V segment lost 3 bases and the J segment 2 bases; nucleotides outside the gene matches: 1. The CDR3 consists of 14 residues. In DNA, the CDR3 is TGCGCCAGCAGCTCGACTAGCGGGACCTACGAGCAGTACTTC. This translates into CASSSTSGTYEQYF. The full variable domain, rest sourced from reference TRBV5-1 and TRBJ2-7, is KAGVTQTPRYLIKTRGQQVTLSCSPISGHRSVSWYQQTPGQGLQFLFEYFSETQRNKGNFPGRFSGRQFSNSRSEMNVSTLELGDSALYLCASSSTSGTYEQYFGPGTRLTVT.

The chain couples TRBV5-1 to TRBJ1-3, with 7 bases identical to TRBD1. This CDR3 has 23 residues. Germline CDR1 reads SGHRS; CDR2 reads YFSETQ. V trimming: 2 bases; J trimming: 0 bases; junction bases outside the gene matches: 26. CDR3 sequence (DNA): TGCGCCAGCAGCTTTGCGGACTCGCCGTCAAGGGGGCATACGGGTCACTCTGGAAACACCATATATTTT. Translation gives CASSFADSPSRGHTGHSGNTIYF.

Only one count was recorded for this clone. In the same sample, other DNA sequences code for this CDR3. The chain carries TRBV19 and TRBJ1-1, with D uncertain. V was trimmed by 1 base and J by 3 bases, leaving 6 bases between them. The length of the CDR3 is 13 residues. Germline V CDR1 and CDR2: LNHDA, SQIVND (reference sequence). The CDR3 DNA follows: TGTGCCAGTAGTATAGGCGGGGACACTGAAGCTTTCTTT. It encodes CASSIGGDTEAFF. The full variable domain, with the rest looked up from reference TRBV19 and TRBJ1-1, is DGGITQSPKYLFRKEGQNVTLSCEQNLNHDAMYWYRQDPGQGLRLIYYSQIVNDFQKGDIAEGYSVSREKKESFPLTVTSAQKNPTAFYLCASSIGGDTEAFFGQGTRLTVV.

This CDR3 is CAWRGIGSNQPQHF. The CDR3 DNA reads as TGTGCCTGGAGGGGAATAGGAAGCAATCAGCCCCAGCATTTT. The chain is built from TRBV30 and TRBJ1-5; D is uncertain. Per germline, CDR1 GTSNPN and CDR2 SVGIG (reference sequence). Trimming shortened V by 3 bases and J by 1 base, and 10 bases separated the two germline ends. The CDR3 consists of 14 residues. The full variable domain, with the rest looked up from reference TRBV30 and TRBJ1-5, is SQTIHQWPATLVQPVGSPLSLECTVEGTSNPNLYWYRQAAGRGLQLLFYSVGIGQISSEVPQNLSASRPQDRQFILSSKKLLLSDSGFYLCAWRGIGSNQPQHFGDGTRLSIL.